This entry features one TCR beta chain sequence. The data are from a study of shared clonotypes between healthy human individuals. CDR3 length: 16 residues. V was pared by 4 bases and J by 3 bases, with 6 bases of the junction left unmatched. Germline V lookup: CDR1 SGHRS, CDR2 YFSETQ. Generated by immunoSEQ multiplex PCR, the TCRdb table keeps only in-frame clones and is missing some. The repertoire holds hundreds of thousands of clones, with 70% to 80% as singletons. Source material: PBMCs. This receptor was identified in a woman aged 40 to 49 in good health. Some clones in this sample may be carry-over from other donors' samples. The chain couples TRBV5-1 to TRBJ2-2; 10 nucleotides line up with TRBD1. In DNA form, the CDR3 reads TGCGCCAGCAGCCAGGGACAGGGGCTGGACACCGGGGAGCTGTTTTTT. Amino acid sequence: CASSQGQGLDTGELFF.